This T cell receptor beta chain was captured in a study of Ad26.COV2.S vaccination and SARS-CoV-2 variants. Treatment reported: about 20 received Ad26.COV2.S at low or high dose, single or two shots; about 5 received placebo; per-sample allocation not given. The investigators took samples on day 63 after the first vaccine or placebo injection. Wuhan-strain SARS-CoV-2 spike was expressed by the Ad26 vector that made up the vaccine. Remarks on this clone: As yet, its antigen is unknown.

The table came from immunoSEQ multiplex PCR; TCRdb's copy has only in-frame clones and leaves some out. Here the sample spans around 400,000 clones, 70% to 90% being singletons. Between the trimmed V and J ends, which lost 5 bases and 3 bases, there was a span of 11 bases. The germline CDR1 and CDR2 sequences are SEHNR and FQNEAQ (reference sequence). There are 13 residues in the CDR3. General study results and limits: From the TCR breadth and depth analyses, total T cell responses may have been underestimated.

The source was peripheral blood, collected in a trial of Ad26.COV2.S vaccine versus placebo. The chain is built from TRBV7-9 and TRBJ2-7, with D perhaps being TRBD1 or TRBD2 (5 bases each). This clonotype was obtained from a person aged 18-60 years who received the Ad26.COV2.S COVID-19 vaccine or a placebo. This CDR3 is CASSRGRYYEQYF. In DNA, the CDR3 is TGTGCCAGCAGCCGGGGCAGGTACTACGAGCAGTACTTC.